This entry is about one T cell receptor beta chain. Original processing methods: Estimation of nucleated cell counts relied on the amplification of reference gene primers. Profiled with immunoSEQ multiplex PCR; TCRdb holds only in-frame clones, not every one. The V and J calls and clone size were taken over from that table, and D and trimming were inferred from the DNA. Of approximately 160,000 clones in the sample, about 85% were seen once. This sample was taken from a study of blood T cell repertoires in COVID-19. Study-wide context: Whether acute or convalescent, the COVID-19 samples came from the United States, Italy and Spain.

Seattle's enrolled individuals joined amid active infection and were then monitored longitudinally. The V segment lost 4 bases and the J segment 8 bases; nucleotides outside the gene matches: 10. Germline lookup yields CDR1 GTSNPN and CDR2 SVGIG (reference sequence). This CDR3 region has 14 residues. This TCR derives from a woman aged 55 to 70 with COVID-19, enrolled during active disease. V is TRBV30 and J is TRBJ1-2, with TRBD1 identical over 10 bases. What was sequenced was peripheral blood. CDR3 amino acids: CAWTPGQGYRGYTF. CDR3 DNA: TGTGCCTGGACTCCGGGACAGGGGTATCGGGGCTACACCTTC.